Listed below are T cell receptor beta chains from one sample, sequenced in a study of blood T cell repertoires in COVID-19. Using immunoSEQ multiplex PCR, the repertoire was profiled, and TCRdb retains in-frame clones only, with some absent. The sample has about 37,000 clones, around 90% seen once. Sequenced sample: peripheral blood. These receptor sequences come from a human donor in a cohort sampled during active COVID-19. Both conserved end residues are part of each CDR3. A D gene is named only where the DNA matches it firmly.

D gene: -
J gene: TRBJ1-1
V gene: TRBV6-5
CDR3 DNA: TGTGCCAGCAGTCCGGGTCCCGCCAGAGCTTTCTTT
CDR3 protein: CASSPGPARAFF

D gene: TRBD2
J gene: TRBJ2-3
V gene: TRBV3-1/TRBV3-2
CDR3 DNA: TGTGCCAGCAGGCGCAGCGGGGGGGCCTCAGATACGCAGTATTTT
CDR3 protein: CASRRSGGASDTQYF

D gene: -
J gene: TRBJ2-5
V gene: TRBV29-1
CDR3 DNA: TGCAGCGTTGAAGATATAACTGGGCCACAAGAGACCCAGTACTTC
CDR3 protein: CSVEDITGPQETQYF

D gene: -
J gene: TRBJ2-7
V gene: TRBV27
CDR3 DNA: TGTGCCAGCAGAACAGGGTTGATCAGCTACGAGCAGTACTTC
CDR3 protein: CASRTGLISYEQYF

D gene: TRBD1
J gene: TRBJ2-1
V gene: TRBV7-9
CDR3 DNA: TGTGCCAGCAGCTTACAGGGGGCAGGAAGCTACAATGAGCAGTTCTTC
CDR3 protein: CASSLQGAGSYNEQFF

D gene: -
J gene: TRBJ2-5
V gene: TRBV5-1
CDR3 DNA: TGCGCCAGCAGCAAGAGACCCTCGAGGGAAGAGACCCAGTACTTC
CDR3 protein: CASSKRPSREETQYF

D gene: TRBD2
J gene: TRBJ2-7
V gene: TRBV19
CDR3 DNA: TGTGCCAGTAGTAGTAGCGGGAGTTCCTACGAGCAGTACTTC
CDR3 protein: CASSSSGSSYEQYF

D gene: TRBD1
J gene: TRBJ2-7
V gene: TRBV6-1
CDR3 DNA: TGTGCCAGCAGTGACCAACCCCTCGCCGGGACAGGGGCCGAAGAGCAGTACTTC
CDR3 protein: CASSDQPLAGTGAEEQYF

D gene: -
J gene: TRBJ2-4
V gene: TRBV5-1
CDR3 DNA: TGCGCCAGCAGCTCAGGAGGGCTCCCCTCAGACATTCAGTACTTC
CDR3 protein: CASSSGGLPSDIQYF

D gene: -
J gene: TRBJ1-1
V gene: TRBV27
CDR3 DNA: TGTGCCAGCAGTTTATCGGTCGGGGTCGACACTGAAGCTTTCTTT
CDR3 protein: CASSLSVGVDTEAFF

D gene: TRBD2
J gene: TRBJ2-3
V gene: TRBV29-1
CDR3 DNA: TGCAGCGTTCTCGGGACTAGCGGGGGCCTTGGCACAGATACGCAGTATTTT
CDR3 protein: CSVLGTSGGLGTDTQYF

D gene: -
J gene: TRBJ1-2
V gene: TRBV28
CDR3 DNA: TGTGCCACAGGGTTAAACTATGGCTACACCTTC
CDR3 protein: CATGLNYGYTF

D gene: -
J gene: TRBJ1-1
V gene: TRBV19
CDR3 DNA: TGTGCCAGTAACAGGTTAGGAAACACTGAAGCTTTCTTT
CDR3 protein: CASNRLGNTEAFF

D gene: TRBD2
J gene: TRBJ2-1
V gene: TRBV7-9
CDR3 DNA: TGTGCCAGCATGGAGGGAGCGGGAAATGAGCAGTTCTTC
CDR3 protein: CASMEGAGNEQFF

D gene: -
J gene: TRBJ2-7
V gene: TRBV27
CDR3 DNA: TGTGCCAGCAGTTTATTCTATATCGGACAAAGAGGATCCTACGAGCAGTACTTC
CDR3 protein: CASSLFYIGQRGSYEQYF

D gene: TRBD2
J gene: TRBJ2-2
V gene: TRBV10-3
CDR3 DNA: TGTGCCATCGCCAAGCGGGGGGGCTTGAACACCGGGGAGCTGTTTTTT
CDR3 protein: CAIAKRGGLNTGELFF

D gene: -
J gene: TRBJ2-7
V gene: TRBV6-5
CDR3 DNA: TGTGCCAGCAGTCGAGCCCCGTCAGGGGGACTTGAGCAGTACTTC
CDR3 protein: CASSRAPSGGLEQYF

D gene: TRBD1
J gene: TRBJ1-1
V gene: TRBV4-3
CDR3 DNA: TGCGCCAGCAGCCAAGACCCGGGACAGGGCCTTATGAACACTGAAGCTTTCTTT
CDR3 protein: CASSQDPGQGLMNTEAFF

D gene: -
J gene: TRBJ1-2
V gene: TRBV15
CDR3 DNA: TGTGCCACCAGCAGAGACAGGGGCAACTATGGCTACACCTTC
CDR3 protein: CATSRDRGNYGYTF